Below, 7 T cell receptor beta chains from the same sample are listed, as sequenced in a study of blood T cell repertoires in COVID-19. Using immunoSEQ multiplex PCR, the repertoire was profiled, and TCRdb retains in-frame clones only, with some absent. The sample lists more than 250,000 clones, 92% occurring once. Source material: PBMCs or T cells enriched from blood (not recorded which). The origin of the receptors is a woman aged 25 to 39 who had recovered from COVID-19.

V is TRBV30 and J is TRBJ2-2, with a weak D call TRBD2 (6 bases). Germline V gene data show CDR1 as GTSNPN and CDR2 as SVGIG (reference sequence). This CDR3 comprises 14 residues. The CDR3: CAGRAGQNTGELFF. The DNA for the CDR3 is TGTGCGGGGCGAGCGGGCCAAAACACCGGGGAGCTGTTTTTT.

V is TRBV28 and J is TRBJ1-5; tentative D call: TRBD1 (5 bases). With 3 bases removed from V and 2 bases from J, the gap between germline ends came to 17 bases. This CDR3 has 17 residues. CDR1 MDHEN and CDR2 SYDVKM come from the germline V gene. The CDR3 protein is CASSLYRILRRNQPQHF. CDR3 DNA sequence: TGTGCCAGCAGTTTGTACAGGATTTTACGTCGCAATCAGCCCCAGCATTTT.

J is TRBJ2-1 and V is TRBV6-5, with D possibly being TRBD2 (6 bases). The CDR3 is made up of 12 amino acids. Trimming shortened V by 10 bases and J by 7 bases, and 14 bases separated the two germline ends. Germline CDR1 is MNHEY and CDR2 is SVGAGI. CDR3 residues: CAIQGSGNEQFF. The CDR3 coding sequence is TGTGCCATTCAGGGAAGCGGGAATGAGCAGTTCTTC.

This clone was counted between two and nine times. The rearrangement uses TRBV6-5 and TRBJ2-7; D unresolved. The germline gives CDR1 MNHEY, CDR2 SVGAGI. Trimming removed 2 bases at V and 3 bases at J, with 14 bases between. This CDR3 is built from 15 residues. This CDR3 reads CASSYGTSRIYEQYF. CDR3 DNA: TGTGCCAGCAGTTACGGTACCTCGCGAATCTACGAGCAGTACTTC.

The chain employs TRBV5-8 and TRBJ1-1, with unresolved D. The CDR3 covers 15 residues. Trimming left V 2 bases short and J 3 bases short, with 14 bases between. Germline CDR1 reads SGHTS; CDR2 reads YDEGEE. CDR3 region: CASSFRPVGDTEAFF. As DNA, the CDR3 is TGTGCCAGCAGCTTTCGCCCCGTCGGGGACACTGAAGCTTTCTTT.

The rearrangement links TRBV27 to TRBJ1-1, with 7 bases matching TRBD1. The V and J ends lost 5 bases and 1 base, in that order; junction bases with no gene match: 7. The CDR3 runs to 15 residues. In germline, CDR1 is MNHEY, CDR2 SMNVEV (reference sequence). CDR3: CASSPSGQPNTEAFF. CDR3 nucleotide sequence: TGTGCCAGCAGTCCTTCGGGACAGCCGAACACTGAAGCTTTCTTT.

Here the CDR3 DNA reads TGTGCCAGCGCAAGGACAGGGTCGAACTATGGCTACACCTTC. It encodes CASARTGSNYGYTF. The rearrangement links TRBV2 to TRBJ1-2; 8 bases map to TRBD1. Germline V gives CDR1 SNHLY, CDR2 FYNNEI. The V gene end was trimmed by 8 bases and the J gene end by 2 bases; junction bases not matched to a gene: 7. This CDR3 has 14 amino acids.